This TCR beta chain was obtained from a study of cytomegalovirus exposure and HLA in healthy donors. The sample holds a few counts of this clone. Germline lookup yields CDR1 SEHNR and CDR2 FQNEAQ (reference sequence). This CDR3 is 16 amino acids long. Trimming cost V 3 bases and J 4 bases; bases outside gene matches: 8. The PCR ran on 60 Vbeta and 13 Jbeta primers. Clones were sequenced by immunoSEQ multiplex PCR, and TCRdb holds only the in-frame ones, with some missing. The sample comprises about 98,000 clones, about four fifths of which are singletons, and 3% to 4% rests with the top ten. J is TRBJ1-3 and V is TRBV7-9, with 8 bases that match TRBD1. The TCR originated in a female donor in good health and CMV-seropositive. The sample consisted of PBMCs. In nucleotides, the CDR3 is TGTGCCAGCAGCTTGGGTGCCAGGGGGCTCGGAAACACCATATATTTT. It is translated as CASSLGARGLGNTIYF. The full variable domain, rest sourced from reference TRBV7-9 and TRBJ1-3, is DTGVSQNPRHKITKRGQNVTFRCDPISEHNRLYWYRQTLGQGPEFLTYFQNEAQLEKSRLLSDRFSAERPKGSFSTLEIQRTEQGDSAMYLCASSLGARGLGNTIYFGEGSWLTVV.